This T cell receptor (beta chain) derives from a study of cytomegalovirus exposure and HLA in healthy donors. Trimming at V came to 5 bases and at J to 7 bases, leaving 10 bases not matched to a gene. Germline loops: CDR1 SGHVS, CDR2 FQNEAQ. The CDR3 contains 15 residues. 13 Jbeta primers and 60 Vbeta primers were used for the PCR. Produced via immunoSEQ multiplex PCR; TCRdb's table is partial and in-frame only. The table has more than 100,000 clones, 55% to 75% seen once. The sample taken for sequencing was PBMCs. This rearrangement joins TRBV7-8 to TRBJ2-1; 8 bases match TRBD2. This clonotype was sampled from a woman between 40 and 50 years old in good health and CMV-seropositive. CDR3 DNA: TGTGCCAGCAGCGGCTACATAGCGGGGCTTAATGAGCAGTTCTTC. Its protein product is CASSGYIAGLNEQFF.